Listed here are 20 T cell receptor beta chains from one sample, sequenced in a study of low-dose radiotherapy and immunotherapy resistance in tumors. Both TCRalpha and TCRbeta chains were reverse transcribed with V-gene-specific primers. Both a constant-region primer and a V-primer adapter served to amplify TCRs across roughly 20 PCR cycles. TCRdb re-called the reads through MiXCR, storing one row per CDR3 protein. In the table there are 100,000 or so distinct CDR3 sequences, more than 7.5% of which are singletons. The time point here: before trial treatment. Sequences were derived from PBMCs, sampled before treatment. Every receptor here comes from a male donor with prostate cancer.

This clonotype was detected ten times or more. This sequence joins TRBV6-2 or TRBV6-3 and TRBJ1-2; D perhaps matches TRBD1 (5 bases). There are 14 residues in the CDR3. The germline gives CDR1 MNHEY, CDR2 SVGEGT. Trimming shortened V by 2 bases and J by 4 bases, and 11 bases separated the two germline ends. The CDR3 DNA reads TGTGCCAGCAGTTACCTCCAGGGCAGCTATGGCTACACCTTC. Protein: CASSYLQGSYGYTF.

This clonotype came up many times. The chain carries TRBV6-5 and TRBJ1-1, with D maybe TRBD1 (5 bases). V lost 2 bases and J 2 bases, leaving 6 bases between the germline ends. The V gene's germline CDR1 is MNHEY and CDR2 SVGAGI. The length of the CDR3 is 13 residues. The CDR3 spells CASSYGDNTEAFF. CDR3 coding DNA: TGTGCCAGCAGTTACGGGGACAACACTGAAGCTTTCTTT.

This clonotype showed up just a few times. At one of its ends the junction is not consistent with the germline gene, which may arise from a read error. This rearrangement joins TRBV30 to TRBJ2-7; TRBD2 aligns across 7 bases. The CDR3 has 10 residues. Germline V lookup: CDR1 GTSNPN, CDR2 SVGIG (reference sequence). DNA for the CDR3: TGTGCCGGCCGGGGGGACCATTTTATCTTC. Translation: CAGRGDHFIF.

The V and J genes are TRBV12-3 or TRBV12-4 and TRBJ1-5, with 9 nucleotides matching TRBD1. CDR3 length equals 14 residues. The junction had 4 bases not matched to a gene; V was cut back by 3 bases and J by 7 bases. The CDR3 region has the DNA TGTGCCAGCAGTTTCCGGACAGGGGACCAGCCCCAGCATTTT. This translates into CASSFRTGDQPQHF.

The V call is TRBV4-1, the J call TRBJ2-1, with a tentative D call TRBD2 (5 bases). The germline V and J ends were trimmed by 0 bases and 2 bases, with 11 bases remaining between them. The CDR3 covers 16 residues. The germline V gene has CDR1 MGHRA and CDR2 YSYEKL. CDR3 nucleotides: TGCGCCAGCAGCCAAGATGCCGGGAATGCCTACAATGAGCAGTTCTTC. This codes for CASSQDAGNAYNEQFF.

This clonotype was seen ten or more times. The CDR3 DNA reads TGTGCCAGCAGTGAAGGGTTCGGGAGCTCCTACAATGAGCAGTTCTTC. Its protein is CASSEGFGSSYNEQFF. The genes are TRBV2 and TRBJ2-1; a weak D match, TRBD2 (6 bases). V lost 1 base to trimming and J lost 0 bases, with 10 bases between them. The CDR3 is made up of 16 amino acids. Germline V gives CDR1 SNHLY, CDR2 FYNNEI.

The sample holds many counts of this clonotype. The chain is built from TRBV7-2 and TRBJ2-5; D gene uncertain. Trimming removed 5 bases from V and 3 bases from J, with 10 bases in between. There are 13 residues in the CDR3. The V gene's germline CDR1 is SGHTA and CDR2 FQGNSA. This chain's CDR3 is CASSLRREETQYF. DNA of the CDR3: TGTGCCAGCAGCCTCAGAAGGGAAGAGACCCAGTACTTC. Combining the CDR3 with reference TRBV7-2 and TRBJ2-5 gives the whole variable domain GAGVSQSPSNKVTEKGKDVELRCDPISGHTALYWYRQSLGQGLEFLIYFQGNSAPDKSGLPSDRFSAERTGGSVSTLTIQRTQQEDSAVYLCASSLRREETQYFGPGTRLLVL.

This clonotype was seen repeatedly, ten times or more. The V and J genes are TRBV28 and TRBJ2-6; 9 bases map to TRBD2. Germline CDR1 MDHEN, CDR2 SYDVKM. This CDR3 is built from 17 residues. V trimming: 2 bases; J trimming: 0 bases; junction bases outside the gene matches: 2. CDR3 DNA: TGTGCCAGCAGTTTACTAGCGGGGAACTCTGGGGCCAACGTCCTGACTTTC. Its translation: CASSLLAGNSGANVLTF.

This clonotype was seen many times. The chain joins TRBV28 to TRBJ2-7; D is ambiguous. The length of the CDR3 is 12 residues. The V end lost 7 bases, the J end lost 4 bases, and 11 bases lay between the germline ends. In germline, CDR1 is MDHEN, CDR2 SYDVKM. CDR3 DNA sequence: TGTGCCAGCATCTCCAATGCGTACGAGCAGTACTTC. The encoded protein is CASISNAYEQYF. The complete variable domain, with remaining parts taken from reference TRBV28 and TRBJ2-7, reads DVKVTQSSRYLVKRTGEKVFLECVQDMDHENMFWYRQDPGLGLRLIYFSYDVKMKEKGDIPEGYSVSREKKERFSLILESASTNQTSMYLCASISNAYEQYFGPGTRLTVT.

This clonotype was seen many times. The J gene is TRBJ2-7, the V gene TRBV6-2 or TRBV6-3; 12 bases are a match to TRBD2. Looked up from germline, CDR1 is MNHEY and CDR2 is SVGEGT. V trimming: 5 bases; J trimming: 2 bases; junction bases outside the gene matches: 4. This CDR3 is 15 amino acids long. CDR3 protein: CASSILAGGPYEQYF. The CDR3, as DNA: TGTGCCAGCAGTATACTAGCGGGAGGCCCCTACGAGCAGTACTTC.

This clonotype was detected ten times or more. CDR3 sequence: CASSLYGEQFF. Here the CDR3 DNA reads TGTGCCAGCAGCCTTTACGGTGAGCAGTTCTTC. The V gene is TRBV7-3, the J gene TRBJ2-1; D unresolved. Germline lookup yields CDR1 SGHTA and CDR2 FQGTGA. The V and J ends lost 5 bases and 9 bases respectively, with 8 bases between them. The CDR3 spans 11 residues.

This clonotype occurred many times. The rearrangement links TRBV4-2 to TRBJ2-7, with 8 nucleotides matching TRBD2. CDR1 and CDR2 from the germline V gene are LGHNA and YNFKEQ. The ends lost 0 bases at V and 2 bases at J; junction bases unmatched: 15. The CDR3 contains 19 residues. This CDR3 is CASSQDLPSSGELTYEQYF. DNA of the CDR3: TGTGCCAGCAGCCAAGATCTTCCAAGTAGCGGGGAACTAACCTACGAGCAGTACTTC.

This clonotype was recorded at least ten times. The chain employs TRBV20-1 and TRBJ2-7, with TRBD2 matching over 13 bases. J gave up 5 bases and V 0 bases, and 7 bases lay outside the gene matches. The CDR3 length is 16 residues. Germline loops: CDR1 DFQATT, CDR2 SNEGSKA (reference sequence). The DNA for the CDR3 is TGCAGTGCTAGAGATAGCACTAGCGGGAGGGGTGACGAGCAGTACTTC. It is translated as CSARDSTSGRGDEQYF.

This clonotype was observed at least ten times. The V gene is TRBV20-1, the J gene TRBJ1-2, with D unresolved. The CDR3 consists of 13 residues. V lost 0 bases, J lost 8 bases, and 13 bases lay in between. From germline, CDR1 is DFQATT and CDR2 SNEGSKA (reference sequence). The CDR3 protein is CSARERSWSGYTF. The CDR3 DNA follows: TGCAGTGCTAGAGAGAGGTCATGGAGCGGCTACACCTTC.

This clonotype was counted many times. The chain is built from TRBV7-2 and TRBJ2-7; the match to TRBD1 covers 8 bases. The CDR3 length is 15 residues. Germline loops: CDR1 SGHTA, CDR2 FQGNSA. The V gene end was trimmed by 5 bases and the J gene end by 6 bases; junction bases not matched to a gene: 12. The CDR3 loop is CASSLKTGEFSEQYF. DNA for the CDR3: TGTGCCAGCAGCCTTAAGACAGGGGAATTCTCCGAGCAGTACTTC.

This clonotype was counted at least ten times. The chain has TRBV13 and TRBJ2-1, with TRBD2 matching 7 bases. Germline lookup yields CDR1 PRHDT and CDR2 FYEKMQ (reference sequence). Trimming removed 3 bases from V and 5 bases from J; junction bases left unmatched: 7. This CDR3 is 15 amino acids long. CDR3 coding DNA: TGTGCCAGCAGCTTGGAGGGACTAATGAACAATGAGCAGTTCTTC. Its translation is CASSLEGLMNNEQFF. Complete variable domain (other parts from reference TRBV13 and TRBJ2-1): AAGVIQSPRHLIKEKRETATLKCYPIPRHDTVYWYQQGPGQDPQFLISFYEKMQSDKGSIPDRFSAQQFSDYHSELNMSSLELGDSALYFCASSLEGLMNNEQFFGPGTRLTVL.

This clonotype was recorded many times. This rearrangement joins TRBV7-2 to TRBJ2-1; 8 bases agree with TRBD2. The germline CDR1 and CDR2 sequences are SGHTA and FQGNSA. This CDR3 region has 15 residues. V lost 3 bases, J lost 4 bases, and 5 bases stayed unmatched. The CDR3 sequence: CASSFGRLAYNEQFF. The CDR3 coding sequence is TGTGCCAGCAGCTTCGGCCGACTAGCGTACAATGAGCAGTTCTTC.

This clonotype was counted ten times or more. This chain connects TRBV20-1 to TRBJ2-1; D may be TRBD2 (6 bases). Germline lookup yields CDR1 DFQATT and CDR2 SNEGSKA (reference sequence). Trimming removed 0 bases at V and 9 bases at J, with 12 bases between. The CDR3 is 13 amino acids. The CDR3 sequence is CSARDSSGIEQFF. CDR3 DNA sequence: TGCAGTGCTAGAGATAGTAGCGGTATTGAGCAGTTCTTC.

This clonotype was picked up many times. In DNA, the CDR3 is TGTGCCAGCAGCTACAGAGGTAACGAGCAGTACTTC. Its protein is CASSYRGNEQYF. This rearrangement joins TRBV5-4 to TRBJ2-7; D unclear. The V end was cut by 3 bases, the J end by 5 bases, with 9 bases between. Germline-derived CDR1 and CDR2 are SGHNT and YYREEE (reference sequence). CDR3 length: 12 residues.

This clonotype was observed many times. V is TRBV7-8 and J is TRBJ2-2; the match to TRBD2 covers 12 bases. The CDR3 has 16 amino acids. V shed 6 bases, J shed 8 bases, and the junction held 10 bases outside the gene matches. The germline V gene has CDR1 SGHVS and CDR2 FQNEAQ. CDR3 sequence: CASRFGTSGSRGELFF. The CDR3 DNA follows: TGTGCCAGCAGGTTCGGGACTAGCGGGTCCCGGGGGGAGCTGTTTTTT.